This T cell receptor (beta chain) was identified during a study of blood T cell repertoires in COVID-19 (dated by TCRdb to about 2020). Turning to the overall study: Collaborator samples came from the United States, Italy and Spain and covered acute and convalescent phases of COVID-19. A freely available public database, intended as a resource for researchers studying the immune response to SARS-CoV-2, is where the repertoires were released. Where available, HLA class I and class II types were taken from metadata supplied by the sample provider and were not determined by assay-based typing. A de-identified subject ID, COVID-19 status, age in years and sex were almost always included in the sample metadata. The samples were drawn from two sources: the first 160 participants of the ongoing ImmuneRACE study, and 1,200 or so subjects contributed by 6 global collaborators. Deeply sampled blood TCRbeta repertoires from subjects exposed to, actively infected with, or recovered from COVID-19 were included in the dataset. The prospective study material was composed of cDNA or gDNA derived from T cells, B-cell-depleted T cells, or PBMCs.

Regarding this clone: Its antigen target is currently unknown. Base quality data are lacking; no much larger clone is found one base away.

For CDR1 and CDR2, the germline V gene lists SGHDN and FVKESK. The CDR3 goes from the cysteine to the phenylalanine over 12 residues. This entry keeps only the CDR3 DNA: 36 bases, framed from base 1. At the junction V is shortened by 3 bases and J by 0 bases, with 3 bases in between. Study-level results and caveats: The amount of clinical and demographic metadata varied by source and participant and was provided uncurated.

The immunoSEQ Assay, a bias-controlled multiplex PCR, was used to amplify TCRbeta CDR3 regions from genomic DNA. Under the source paper's analysis protocol: The number of nucleated cells in each sample was estimated from the amplification of reference gene primers within the assay. To quantify the absolute abundance of each unique TCRbeta CDR3 rearrangement, sequence reads were collapsed and filtered. For each sample, productive Simpson clonality was calculated as the square root of Simpson's diversity index across productive rearrangements. TCRdb took this table from immuneACCESS and kept in-frame rearrangements with V and J called. Such tables lack part of the clones; where checked against another copy, unresolved V genes explain under half of the gap, and the rest is unexplained. From that table come the V and J calls and clone size; the DNA was used to work out D and trimming. This sample comprises approximately 240,000 clones, 86% of them detected only once. About 3% of the sample is in the top ten clones.

Another Seattle source contributed samples from volunteer blood donors who had recovered from COVID-19. Whole blood was collected in K2EDTA tubes by collaborating institutions according to the institutions' own protocols. For TCRbeta analysis, collaborators shipped samples in one of three forms: frozen whole blood, isolated PBMCs, or DNA extracted from either of those sample types. This chain is built from TRBV14 and TRBJ2-7, with the D gene not confidently named. This clonotype originated in a woman aged 25 to 39 who had recovered from COVID-19. The sample comprised peripheral blood. The nucleotide sequence is TGTGCCAGCAGCCAGAGCTCCTACGAGCAGTACTTC. This sequence encodes CASSQSSYEQYF.